This T cell receptor (beta chain) was recovered during a study of CD8+CD57+ T cells in acquired aplastic anemia. Patients chosen for sequencing had shown CD8+CD57+ cell expansion by flow cytometry. The CDR3 is 14 amino acids. Trimming took 7 bases from V and 2 from J, leaving 12 bases between them. Germline CDR1 SNHLY, CDR2 FYNNEI. Genomic DNA served as template for TCR beta VDJ and CDR3 profiling. One entry per CDR3 protein, called by TCRdb with MiXCR from the reads. The sample consists of just over 200,000 distinct CDR3 sequences, 60% to 80% of them appearing once. The chain employs TRBV2 and TRBJ1-5, with no clear D. The sample taken for sequencing was sorted CD4+, CD8+, or CD8+CD57+ T cells (not recorded which) from PBMCs. The TCR was taken from a human donor with aplastic anemia. Here the CDR3 reads CASTQLNGNQPQHF. The DNA of the CDR3 is TGTGCCAGCACCCAGTTGAACGGCAATCAGCCCCAGCATTTT.